The clone carrying this TCR beta chain was detected only a few times. The data originate from a study of blood T cell repertoires in COVID-19. The CDR3 is 15 residues long. V was trimmed by 0 bases and J by 4 bases, leaving 11 bases between them. Per the germline V gene, CDR1 is MRHNA and CDR2 is SNTAGT. The table came from immunoSEQ multiplex PCR; TCRdb's copy has only in-frame clones and leaves some out. Counted here are 150,000 to 200,000 clones, roughly 88% occurring once; the ten biggest clones make up roughly 10%. The J gene is TRBJ2-3, the V gene TRBV6-4, with D tentatively TRBD2 (7 bases). Sequenced material: PBMCs or T cells enriched from blood (not recorded which). The TCR was taken from a young woman who had recovered from COVID-19. The CDR3: CASSDSGGAADTQYF. The CDR3 nucleotides read TGTGCCAGCAGTGACTCGGGGGGGGCAGCAGATACGCAGTATTTT.